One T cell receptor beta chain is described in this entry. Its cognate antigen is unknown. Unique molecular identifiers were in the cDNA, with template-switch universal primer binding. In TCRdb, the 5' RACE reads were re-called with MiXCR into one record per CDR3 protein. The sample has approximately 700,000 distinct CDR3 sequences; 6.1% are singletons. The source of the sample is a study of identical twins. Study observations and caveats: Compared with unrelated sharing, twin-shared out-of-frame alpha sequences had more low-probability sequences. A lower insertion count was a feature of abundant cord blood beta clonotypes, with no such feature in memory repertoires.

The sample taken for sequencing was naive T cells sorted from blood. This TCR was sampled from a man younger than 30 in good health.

CDR3 amino acids: CASSLREFPYQPQHF. The CDR3 DNA sequence: TGTGCCAGCAGTTTACGAGAGTTTCCCTATCAGCCCCAGCATTTT. V gene TRBV12-3 or TRBV12-4 combines with J gene TRBJ1-5; no clear D gene. This CDR3 is 15 amino acids long. The V end lost 2 bases, the J end lost 5 bases, and 13 bases lay between the germline ends.